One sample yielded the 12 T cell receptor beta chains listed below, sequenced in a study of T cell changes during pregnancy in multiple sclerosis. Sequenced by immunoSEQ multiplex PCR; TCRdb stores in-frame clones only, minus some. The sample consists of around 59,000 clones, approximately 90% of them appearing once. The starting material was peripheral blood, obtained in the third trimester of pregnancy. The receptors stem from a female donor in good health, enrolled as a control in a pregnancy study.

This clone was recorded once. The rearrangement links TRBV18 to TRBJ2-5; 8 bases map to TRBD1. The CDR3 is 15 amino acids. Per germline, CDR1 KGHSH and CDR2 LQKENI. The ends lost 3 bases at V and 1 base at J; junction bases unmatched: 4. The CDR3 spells CASSPTTGGQETQYF. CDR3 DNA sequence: TGTGCCAGCTCACCCACCACAGGGGGCCAAGAGACCCAGTACTTC.

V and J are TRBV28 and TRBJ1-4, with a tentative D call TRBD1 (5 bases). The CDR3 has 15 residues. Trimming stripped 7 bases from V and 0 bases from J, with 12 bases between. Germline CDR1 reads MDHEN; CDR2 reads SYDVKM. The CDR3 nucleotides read TGTGCCAGCAAACTAGGAGGGGCAACTAATGAAAAACTGTTTTTT. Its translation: CASKLGGATNEKLFF.

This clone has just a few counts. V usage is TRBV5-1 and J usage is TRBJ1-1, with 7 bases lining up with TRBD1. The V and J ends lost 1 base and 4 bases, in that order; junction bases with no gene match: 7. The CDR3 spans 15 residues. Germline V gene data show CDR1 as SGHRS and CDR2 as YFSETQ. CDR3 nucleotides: TGCGCCAGCAGCTTGATGCAGGGGGTGGGCACTGAAGCTTTCTTT. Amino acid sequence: CASSLMQGVGTEAFF. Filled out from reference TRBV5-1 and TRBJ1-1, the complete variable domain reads KAGVTQTPRYLIKTRGQQVTLSCSPISGHRSVSWYQQTPGQGLQFLFEYFSETQRNKGNFPGRFSGRQFSNSRSEMNVSTLELGDSALYLCASSLMQGVGTEAFFGQGTRLTVV.

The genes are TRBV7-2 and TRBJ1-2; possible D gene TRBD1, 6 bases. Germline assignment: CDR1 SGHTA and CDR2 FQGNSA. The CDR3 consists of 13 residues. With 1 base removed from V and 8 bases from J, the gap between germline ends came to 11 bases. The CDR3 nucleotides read TGTGCCAGCAGCTTAGACAGGGTAGGAGGCTACACCTTC. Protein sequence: CASSLDRVGGYTF.

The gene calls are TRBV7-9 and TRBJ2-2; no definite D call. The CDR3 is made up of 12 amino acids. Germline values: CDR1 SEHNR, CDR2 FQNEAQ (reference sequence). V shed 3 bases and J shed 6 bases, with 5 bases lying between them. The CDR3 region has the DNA TGTGCCAGCAGCTTCTTCCCCGGGGAGCTGTTTTTT. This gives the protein CASSFFPGELFF.

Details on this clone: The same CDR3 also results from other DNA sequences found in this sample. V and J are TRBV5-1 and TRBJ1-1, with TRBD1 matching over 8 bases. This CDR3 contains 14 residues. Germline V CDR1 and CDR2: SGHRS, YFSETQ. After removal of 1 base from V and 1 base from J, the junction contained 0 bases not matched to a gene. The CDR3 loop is CASSLTGGNTEAFF. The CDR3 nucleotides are TGCGCCAGCAGCTTGACAGGGGGGAACACTGAAGCTTTCTTT.

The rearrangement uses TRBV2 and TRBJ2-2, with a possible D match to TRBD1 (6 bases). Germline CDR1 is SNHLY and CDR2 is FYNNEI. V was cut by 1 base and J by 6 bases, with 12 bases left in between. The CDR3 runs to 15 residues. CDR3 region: CASSEDRASAGELFF. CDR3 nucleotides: TGTGCCAGCAGTGAAGACAGGGCCTCCGCCGGGGAGCTGTTTTTT.

The CDR3 DNA follows: TGTGCCAGCAGCATCGGCTCTAGGGGGCGGGACACTGAAGCTTTCTTT. This codes for CASSIGSRGRDTEAFF. The chain combines TRBV7-8 with TRBJ1-1, with 7 positions matching TRBD1. CDR1 and CDR2 from the germline V gene are SGHVS and FQNEAQ. Trimming at V came to 5 bases and at J to 3 bases, leaving 12 bases not matched to a gene. The CDR3 consists of 16 residues.

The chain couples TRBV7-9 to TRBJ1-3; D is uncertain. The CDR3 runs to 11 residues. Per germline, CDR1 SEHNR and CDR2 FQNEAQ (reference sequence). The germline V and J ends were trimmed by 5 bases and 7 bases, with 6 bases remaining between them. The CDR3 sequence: CASSPRNTIYF. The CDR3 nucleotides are TGTGCCAGCAGCCCCCGGAACACCATATATTTT.

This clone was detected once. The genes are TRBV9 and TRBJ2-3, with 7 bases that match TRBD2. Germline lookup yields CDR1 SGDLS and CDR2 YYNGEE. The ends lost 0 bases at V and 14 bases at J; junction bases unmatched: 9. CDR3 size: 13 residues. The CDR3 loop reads CASSVEGAGDGYF. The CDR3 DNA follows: TGTGCCAGCAGCGTAGAGGGCGCGGGGGACGGGTATTTT.

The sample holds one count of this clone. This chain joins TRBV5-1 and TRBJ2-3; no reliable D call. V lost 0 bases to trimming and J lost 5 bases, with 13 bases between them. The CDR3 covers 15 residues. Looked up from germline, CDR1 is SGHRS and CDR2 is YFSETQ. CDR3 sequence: CASSLGSRSGDTQYF. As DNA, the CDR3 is TGCGCCAGCAGCTTGGGGTCCCGATCCGGAGATACGCAGTATTTT.

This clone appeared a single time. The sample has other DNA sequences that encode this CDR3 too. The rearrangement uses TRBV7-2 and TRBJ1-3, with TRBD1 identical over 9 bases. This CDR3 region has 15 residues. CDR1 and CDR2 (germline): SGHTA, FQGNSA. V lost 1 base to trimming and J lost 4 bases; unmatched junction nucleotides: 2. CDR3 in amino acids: CASSLDRGPGNTIYF. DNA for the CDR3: TGTGCCAGCAGCTTAGACAGGGGGCCCGGAAACACCATATATTTT.